The 28 T cell receptor beta chains given below trace back to one sample, sequenced in a study of T cells in localized non-small cell lung cancer (dated by TCRdb to the early 2020s). Library preparation used the immunoSEQ multiplex PCR assay. The immuneACCESS repertoire file appears here via TCRdb, limited to in-frame rearrangements. These files lack a portion of the clones; in checked studies, under half of the deficit traces to unresolved V genes, and the cause of the others is not known. The sample yields 20,000 to 30,000 clones; 75% to 90% were counted once. Clones ranked in the top ten supply 5.8% of the sample. This material consisted of peripheral blood, taken before any cancer treatment. These receptors originate from a male donor at least 60 years old with stage II squamous cell lung carcinoma.

This clone is a singleton in its sample. V usage is TRBV2 and J usage is TRBJ1-2; a weak D match, TRBD1 (6 bases). The V gene lost 8 bases and the J gene lost 5 bases, with 12 bases spanning the gap. Germline-derived CDR1 and CDR2 are SNHLY and FYNNEI. The CDR3 has 12 amino acids. CDR3 nucleotides: TGTGCCAGCGTCCTAGGGGGATATGGCTACACCTTC. Amino acid sequence: CASVLGGYGYTF.

The V and J genes are TRBV6-6 and TRBJ1-2; D is unclear. The CDR3 runs 14 residues. Per germline, CDR1 MNHNY and CDR2 SVGAGI (reference sequence). The ends were cut back, 5 bases at V and 6 bases at J, with 16 bases in the middle. The CDR3 DNA is TGTGCCAGCAGTCCCGAGTTAAGCGCCAATGGCTACACCTTC. Its translation is CASSPELSANGYTF.

The gene calls are TRBV5-1 and TRBJ2-7; 7 bases match TRBD1. The CDR3 runs 14 residues. Germline CDR1 and CDR2: SGHRS and YFSETQ. V dropped 0 bases and J dropped 3; count of bases not matched to a gene: 3. The CDR3 sequence: CASSLDQGVYEQYF. The CDR3 DNA is TGCGCCAGCAGCTTGGATCAGGGGGTCTACGAGCAGTACTTC.

This clone was counted a single time. The chain carries TRBV6-5 and TRBJ1-1; D not certain. The ends were cut back, 6 bases at V and 5 bases at J, with 19 bases in the middle. Germline-derived CDR1 and CDR2 are MNHEY and SVGAGI. The CDR3 is 15 residues long. CDR3 region: CASSQLTRLGTEAFF. The CDR3 bases are TGTGCCAGCAGCCAACTGACAAGGTTGGGTACTGAAGCTTTCTTT.

The gene calls are TRBV4-2 and TRBJ2-7; D gene uncertain. This CDR3 is built from 16 residues. The germline CDR1 and CDR2 sequences are LGHNA and YNFKEQ. Between the trimmed V and J ends, which lost 0 bases and 7 bases, there was a span of 19 bases. The CDR3 loop is CASSQDSHGIRREQYF. CDR3 coding DNA: TGTGCCAGCAGCCAAGACAGCCACGGAATTCGAAGGGAGCAGTACTTC.

This clone was counted a few times. The chain links TRBV30 to TRBJ2-3; 8 bases map to TRBD2. J gave up 0 bases and V 0 bases, and 14 bases lay outside the gene matches. The CDR3 is 19 residues long. The germline V gene encodes CDR1 GTSNPN and CDR2 SVGIG (reference sequence). CDR3 sequence (DNA): TGTGCCTGGAGTGTCGGGCTAGCGGGCACTCCGTCTAGCACAGATACGCAGTATTTT. Translation: CAWSVGLAGTPSSTDTQYF.

The chain joins TRBV19 to TRBJ2-5; D call uncertain. Trimming pared 8 bases from V and 5 bases from J, leaving 15 bases between. The germline gives CDR1 LNHDA, CDR2 SQIVND (reference sequence). This CDR3 is built from 13 residues. This CDR3 is CASSSNKRETQYF. The CDR3 DNA is TGTGCCAGTTCGTCCAATAAGAGGGAGACCCAGTACTTC.

A word on this clone: Its ends do not fully match the called genes, so a read error is possible. J is TRBJ2-5 and V is TRBV30; D might be TRBD1 or TRBD2, each matching 5 bases. The CDR3 covers 14 residues. Germline V gene data show CDR1 as GTSNPN and CDR2 as SVGIG (reference sequence). DNA for the CDR3: TGTGCCTGGAGTATCTCCCGACTATACGGGACCCGGTACTTC. It encodes CAWSISRLYGTRYF.

The chain is built from TRBV15 and TRBJ2-7; perhaps TRBD2 as D (5 bases). The CDR3 consists of 16 residues. The V and J ends lost 1 base and 2 bases respectively, with 15 bases between them. Germline values: CDR1 LNHNV, CDR2 YYDKDF (reference sequence). The CDR3 protein is CATSRAGSTSPYEQYF. CDR3 bases: TGTGCCACCAGCAGAGCGGGATCAACCTCACCCTACGAGCAGTACTTC.

This sequence joins TRBV7-8 and TRBJ2-7; D possibly corresponds to TRBD2 (5 bases). Germline V CDR1 and CDR2: SGHVS, FQNEAQ. V was shortened by 1 base and J by 3 bases, with 16 bases between the two germline ends. This CDR3 contains 16 residues. For the CDR3, the DNA is TGTGCCAGCAGCTTAGAAGGCCCGAGGACTGACTACGAGCAGTACTTC. This translates into CASSLEGPRTDYEQYF.

This chain uses TRBV2 with TRBJ1-1, with TRBD1 identical over 7 bases. This CDR3 region has 15 residues. Germline CDR1 SNHLY, CDR2 FYNNEI. V lost 9 bases to trimming and J lost 1 base; unmatched junction nucleotides: 11. CDR3 nucleotide sequence: TGTGCCAGTGTCCGGGACAGCGGGGGGAACACTGAAGCTTTCTTT. Translated, it gives CASVRDSGGNTEAFF.

In this sample, this clone turned up a few times. The V and J genes are TRBV29-1 and TRBJ2-7; D is undetermined. Germline V lookup: CDR1 SQVTM, CDR2 ANQGSEA. CDR3 size: 13 residues. Trimming took off 0 bases at V and 2 bases at J, with 8 bases between the two ends. The CDR3 here is CSVEEEGTYEQYF. As DNA, the CDR3 is TGCAGCGTTGAAGAAGAAGGGACCTACGAGCAGTACTTC.

This chain joins TRBV19 and TRBJ2-6; tentatively, D is TRBD1 (6 bases). Trimming removed 9 bases at V and 2 bases at J, with 23 bases between. Germline lookup yields CDR1 LNHDA and CDR2 SQIVND (reference sequence). This CDR3 is 18 amino acids long. In DNA, the CDR3 is TGTGCCAGCCATTGGGCAGGGGAGTTCGGAGCTGGGGCCAACGTCCTGACTTTC. It specifies CASHWAGEFGAGANVLTF.

The chain combines TRBV27 with TRBJ2-3; 8 bases agree with TRBD1. J gave up 0 bases and V 3 bases, and 2 bases lay outside the gene matches. This CDR3 comprises 15 residues. The V gene's germline CDR1 is MNHEY and CDR2 SMNVEV (reference sequence). The CDR3 here is CASSLDRVSTDTQYF. As DNA, the CDR3 is TGTGCCAGCAGTTTGGACAGGGTGAGCACAGATACGCAGTATTTT.

V gene TRBV7-6 combines with J gene TRBJ2-3; tentatively, D is TRBD1 (6 bases). Germline V gene sequence: CDR1 SGHVS, CDR2 FNYEAQ. This CDR3 has 14 amino acids. V was pared by 3 bases and J by 7 bases, with 14 bases between. CDR3 DNA sequence: TGTGCCAGCAGCTTGGAGACAGGTTTGCATACGCAGTATTTT. Protein: CASSLETGLHTQYF.

This sequence joins TRBV5-8 and TRBJ2-1, with D maybe TRBD1 (6 bases). Germline V lookup: CDR1 SGHTS, CDR2 YDEGEE. The CDR3 has 16 amino acids. The V end lost 4 bases, the J end lost 0 bases, and 14 bases lay between the germline ends. The DNA of the CDR3 is TGTGCCAGCAGCCCAGGGGCGTTTGTCTCCTACAATGAGCAGTTCTTC. Encoded protein: CASSPGAFVSYNEQFF.

The chain carries TRBV7-2 and TRBJ1-5; 7 bases fit TRBD1. Trimming cost V 1 base and J 7 bases; bases outside gene matches: 10. The CDR3 is 16 residues long. In germline, CDR1 is SGHTA, CDR2 FQGNSA. CDR3: CASSLDQGGRGQPQHF. The CDR3 DNA follows: TGTGCCAGCAGCTTAGATCAGGGGGGAAGGGGACAGCCCCAGCATTTT.

The chain recombines TRBV29-1 with TRBJ1-1; TRBD1 might be the D (6 bases). The CDR3 has 14 residues. Trimming left V 6 bases short and J 1 base short, with 15 bases between. Germline-derived CDR1 and CDR2 are SQVTM and ANQGSEA. This CDR3 reads CSVATGHPNTEAFF. The CDR3 DNA reads TGCAGCGTGGCAACGGGACACCCGAACACTGAAGCTTTCTTT.

V gene TRBV7-2 combines with J gene TRBJ1-2; weak D call: TRBD1 (5 bases). Germline lookup yields CDR1 SGHTA and CDR2 FQGNSA. The V and J ends lost 0 bases and 0 bases respectively, with 11 bases between them. The CDR3 is 16 residues long. This CDR3 reads CASSLAGAAANYGYTF. The CDR3 nucleotides read TGTGCCAGCAGCTTAGCAGGGGCCGCAGCTAACTATGGCTACACCTTC.

The J gene is TRBJ2-5, the V gene TRBV11-3, with 8 bases matching TRBD1. The CDR3 runs to 13 residues. CDR1 is SGHNT and CDR2 is YENEEA in the germline V gene. The ends lost 2 bases at V and 10 bases at J; junction bases unmatched: 6. Written as DNA, the CDR3 is TGTGCCAGCAGCTTACCAGGGGGCAGGATCCAGTACTTC. This gives the protein CASSLPGGRIQYF.

J is TRBJ2-2 and V is TRBV19; 7 bases map to TRBD1. This CDR3 has 14 amino acids. The ends lost 6 bases at V and 7 bases at J; junction bases unmatched: 8. CDR1 is LNHDA, CDR2 SQIVND, per germline (reference sequence). The CDR3 is CASSPTGTVGELFF. The CDR3 DNA follows: TGTGCCAGTAGCCCGACAGGGACGGTCGGGGAGCTGTTTTTT.

This chain links TRBV30 with TRBJ2-1; D call uncertain. Germline-derived CDR1 and CDR2 are GTSNPN and SVGIG (reference sequence). The length of the CDR3 is 16 residues. V dropped 4 bases and J dropped 0 bases, with 16 bases sitting between them. CDR3 amino acids: CAWTLVGESSYNEQFF. The CDR3 coding sequence is TGTGCCTGGACGCTAGTCGGCGAAAGCTCCTACAATGAGCAGTTCTTC.

The gene calls are TRBV5-4 and TRBJ1-1; possibly TRBD1 for D (6 bases). V was clipped by 5 bases and J by 4 bases, with 15 bases between them. This CDR3 region has 14 residues. Looked up from germline, CDR1 is SGHNT and CDR2 is YYREEE (reference sequence). The CDR3 coding sequence is TGTGCCAGCAGTTTACAGGGAGGGAGCACTGAAGCTTTCTTT. This encodes CASSLQGGSTEAFF.

The chain combines TRBV7-6 with TRBJ2-3; 12 positions match TRBD2. The ends lost 3 bases at V and 6 bases at J; junction bases unmatched: 19. Looked up from germline, CDR1 is SGHVS and CDR2 is FNYEAQ. The CDR3 runs 20 residues. CDR3 loop: CASSFSGGLAGPMEADTQYF. The CDR3 DNA follows: TGTGCCAGCAGCTTTTCGGGCGGACTAGCGGGACCCATGGAGGCGGATACGCAGTATTTT. The whole variable domain, filled in from reference TRBV7-6 and TRBJ2-3, reads GAGVSQSPRYKVTKRGQDVALRCDPISGHVSLYWYRQALGQGPEFLTYFNYEAQQDKSGLPNDRFSAERPEGSISTLTIQRTEQRDSAMYRCASSFSGGLAGPMEADTQYFGPGTRLTVL.

J is TRBJ1-2 and V is TRBV5-4; D call uncertain. Germline V gene lookup returns CDR1 SGHNT and CDR2 YYREEE (reference sequence). V was clipped by 0 bases and J by 4 bases, with 13 bases between them. This CDR3 is built from 15 residues. The CDR3, as DNA: TGTGCCAGCAGCTTGGCGGCCAGGCGAACCTATGGCTACACCTTC. Amino acid sequence: CASSLAARRTYGYTF.

The V call is TRBV7-2, the J call TRBJ2-5; D gene ambiguous. Between the trimmed V and J ends, which lost 7 bases and 7 bases, there was a span of 16 bases. The CDR3 has 13 amino acids. Germline V gene data show CDR1 as SGHTA and CDR2 as FQGNSA. CDR3 protein: CASNPRPDGTQYF. CDR3 sequence (DNA): TGTGCCAGCAACCCCCGTCCTGACGGGACCCAGTACTTC.

V usage is TRBV11-2 and J usage is TRBJ2-1; 8 bases are a match to TRBD1. Looked up from germline, CDR1 is SGHAT and CDR2 is FQNNGV. This CDR3 has 17 residues. Germline trimming cut 4 bases from V and 7 bases from J; bases unmatched to any gene: 15. In DNA, the CDR3 is TGTGCCAGCAGCTCCTATCCCGAGACAGGGGTTAGAAATGAGCAGTTCTTC. It codes for CASSSYPETGVRNEQFF.

The gene calls are TRBV7-2 and TRBJ2-1, with 9 bases fitting TRBD2. Trimming took 1 base from V and 3 from J; bases not matched to a gene: 4. Germline-derived CDR1 and CDR2 are SGHTA and FQGNSA. The CDR3 totals 16 residues. CDR3 in amino acids: CASSLVRLAVYNEQFF. The CDR3 nucleotides read TGTGCCAGCAGCTTAGTAAGACTAGCGGTCTACAATGAGCAGTTCTTC.